Shown below are 20 T cell receptor beta chains from a single sample sequenced in a study of blood T cell repertoires in COVID-19 (dated by TCRdb to about 2020). Library prep was done by the immunoSEQ multiplex PCR assay. TCRdb stores this immuneACCESS table with in-frame sequences only. Part of the clones is absent; in the studies checked, under half of the shortfall reflects unresolved V genes, and no reason is known for the rest. For this sample the table gives 140,000 to 150,000 clones, of which over 75% were detected only once. Of the sample, 44% falls within the top ten clones. Sequencing was done on a sample of peripheral blood. The receptors were gathered from a human donor in a cohort sampled during active COVID-19.

This chain joins TRBV19 and TRBJ2-1, with D perhaps TRBD1 (6 bases). This CDR3 contains 12 residues. V lost 4 bases and J 10 bases, leaving 11 bases between the germline ends. Germline V lookup: CDR1 LNHDA, CDR2 SQIVND (reference sequence). The CDR3 reads CASSRGQGEQFF. DNA of the CDR3: TGTGCCAGTAGTAGGGGGCAGGGGGAGCAGTTCTTC.

This rearrangement joins TRBV5-4 to TRBJ2-1; 11 bases are a match to TRBD1. The CDR3 runs 15 residues. With V trimmed by 2 bases and J by 6 bases, 4 bases remained unmatched. Germline CDR1 and CDR2: SGHNT and YYREEE (reference sequence). The CDR3 region has the DNA TGTGCCAGCAGCTTACTAGGGACAGGGGGCAATGAGCAGTTCTTC. Protein product: CASSLLGTGGNEQFF.

J is TRBJ1-5 and V is TRBV6-2 or TRBV6-3; 7 bases are shared with TRBD1. Germline trimming cut 0 bases from V and 4 bases from J; bases unmatched to any gene: 9. The CDR3 consists of 17 residues. CDR1 is MNHEY and CDR2 is SVGEGT in the germline V gene. The CDR3 is CASSYSLGGQGNQPQHF. CDR3 sequence (DNA): TGTGCCAGCAGTTACTCTTTAGGGGGCCAGGGGAATCAGCCCCAGCATTTT.

This rearrangement joins TRBV11-3 to TRBJ2-1; a weak D match, TRBD1 (6 bases). The germline CDR1 and CDR2 sequences are SGHNT and YENEEA. This CDR3 region has 12 residues. The V gene lost 5 bases and the J gene lost 10 bases, with 12 bases spanning the gap. This chain's CDR3 is CASSLGALEQFF. CDR3 nucleotides: TGTGCCAGCAGCCTGGGGGCCTTAGAGCAGTTCTTC.

The V and J genes are TRBV7-9 and TRBJ2-7; the match to TRBD2 covers 7 bases. This CDR3 has 14 amino acids. V was clipped by 3 bases and J by 6 bases; unmatched bases: 8. Germline CDR1 SEHNR, CDR2 FQNEAQ (reference sequence). CDR3 in DNA: TGTGCCAGCAGCTTTGCCCTAGCGGAACCCGAGCAGTACTTC. This gives the protein CASSFALAEPEQYF.

The V gene is TRBV5-5, the J gene TRBJ1-2, with D unclear. The CDR3 covers 13 residues. The V and J ends lost 5 bases and 6 bases respectively, with 14 bases between them. Looked up from germline, CDR1 is SGHKS and CDR2 is YYEKEE (reference sequence). In DNA form, the CDR3 reads TGTGCCAGCAGTGAGCAACCTCGAAATGGCTACACCTTC. It specifies CASSEQPRNGYTF.

V and J are TRBV3-1 (or the pseudogene TRBV3-2) and TRBJ1-3; 7 bases line up with TRBD1. V lost 1 base to trimming and J lost 0 bases; unmatched junction nucleotides: 6. Germline CDR1 reads LGHDT; CDR2 reads YNNKEL (reference sequence). The CDR3 covers 17 residues. CDR3 loop: CASSQVGTDPSGNTIYF. For the CDR3, the DNA is TGTGCCAGCAGCCAAGTCGGGACAGATCCCTCTGGAAACACCATATATTTT.

DNA for the CDR3: TGTGCCAGCAGATCAGGGAGGGTATACGGGGAGCTGTTTTTT. Encoded protein: CASRSGRVYGELFF. The chain couples TRBV6-5 to TRBJ2-2; 7 bases align to TRBD2. Germline CDR1 and CDR2: MNHEY and SVGAGI. This CDR3 region has 14 residues. With 6 bases clipped from V and 7 bases from J, the junction kept 8 bases outside the gene matches.

The CDR3 spells CASSSPGPYGYTF. In DNA form, the CDR3 reads TGTGCCAGCAGCTCGCCAGGGCCCTATGGCTACACCTTC. V and J are TRBV7-2 and TRBJ1-2; TRBD1 might be the D (5 bases). Deletions cut 4 bases from V and 4 bases from J, with 10 bases between. CDR3 length: 13 amino acids. Germline-derived CDR1 and CDR2 are SGHTA and FQGNSA.

The chain recombines TRBV9 with TRBJ2-1; D is unclear. V lost 0 bases, J lost 0 bases, and 10 bases lay in between. The CDR3 sequence is 16 residues long. In germline, CDR1 is SGDLS, CDR2 YYNGEE. This CDR3 is CASSVGGSDSYNEQFF. DNA of the CDR3: TGTGCCAGCAGCGTAGGAGGCAGCGACTCCTACAATGAGCAGTTCTTC.

In DNA form, the CDR3 reads TGTGCCAGCAGCCAAGGGGGGGTAAACTCTGGAAACACCATATATTTT. Its protein product is CASSQGGVNSGNTIYF. This rearrangement joins TRBV4-2 to TRBJ1-3; possibly TRBD1 for D (5 bases). Looked up from germline, CDR1 is LGHNA and CDR2 is YNFKEQ. This CDR3 has 16 amino acids. Deletions cut 1 base from V and 0 bases from J, with 10 bases between.

This clone showed up just a few times. The chain recombines TRBV19 with TRBJ1-2; possible D gene TRBD1, 5 bases. V was cut by 6 bases and J by 0 bases, with 14 bases left in between. CDR1 and CDR2 (germline): LNHDA, SQIVND (reference sequence). The CDR3 spans 15 residues. The CDR3 loop reads CASSAGDLANYGYTF. The DNA of the CDR3 is TGTGCCAGTAGCGCGGGGGACCTAGCTAACTATGGCTACACCTTC.

This chain connects TRBV27 to TRBJ1-2; TRBD1 agrees at 9 bases. The CDR3 has 13 residues. Looked up from germline, CDR1 is MNHEY and CDR2 is SMNVEV (reference sequence). J was trimmed by 4 bases and V by 6 bases; bases with no gene match: 3. The CDR3 loop is CASRKGQGYGYTF. CDR3 DNA sequence: TGTGCCAGCAGAAAGGGACAGGGCTATGGCTACACCTTC.

This clone was seen a handful of times. V gene TRBV11-2 combines with J gene TRBJ2-3, with 9 bases fitting TRBD1. The length of the CDR3 is 14 residues. CDR1 is SGHAT and CDR2 is FQNNGV in the germline V gene. The V and J ends lost 4 bases and 6 bases, in that order; junction bases with no gene match: 5. The CDR3 here is CASSSQGAGDTQYF. CDR3 bases: TGTGCCAGCAGCTCACAGGGGGCGGGTGATACGCAGTATTTT.

This clone came up a few times. V gene TRBV9 combines with J gene TRBJ1-2, with 7 bases lining up with TRBD1. The CDR3 has 13 amino acids. The trim removed 5 bases at V and 4 bases at J, leaving 5 bases unmatched. Germline V gene sequence: CDR1 SGDLS, CDR2 YYNGEE. The CDR3: CASRGAGGYGYTF. Here the CDR3 DNA reads TGTGCCAGCAGAGGGGCAGGGGGCTATGGCTACACCTTC.

This rearrangement joins TRBV29-1 to TRBJ2-1, with 9 bases identical to TRBD2. Germline V lookup: CDR1 SQVTM, CDR2 ANQGSEA. Trimming removed 5 bases from V and 3 bases from J; junction bases left unmatched: 14. This CDR3 has 17 residues. The CDR3 is CSVIDTGTSSYYNEQFF. In nucleotides, the CDR3 is TGCAGCGTTATAGATACCGGGACTAGCTCCTACTACAATGAGCAGTTCTTC.

The genes are TRBV4-1 and TRBJ2-5; 9 nucleotides agree with TRBD1. Germline loops: CDR1 MGHRA, CDR2 YSYEKL. Trimming at V came to 4 bases and at J to 4 bases, leaving 10 bases not matched to a gene. The CDR3 sequence is 16 residues long. This CDR3 reads CASSPGQGAISETQYF. CDR3 DNA sequence: TGCGCCAGCAGCCCGGGACAGGGCGCCATTTCAGAGACCCAGTACTTC.

This chain connects TRBV24-1 to TRBJ2-2, with 13 nucleotides matching TRBD2. V gave up 6 bases and J gave up 6 bases; unmatched junction bases: 18. This CDR3 is built from 20 residues. Germline V lookup: CDR1 KGHDR, CDR2 SFDVKD. CDR3 protein: CATSSRRRTSGRQGAGELFF. As DNA, the CDR3 is TGTGCCACCAGTTCCCGGCGGCGGACTAGCGGGAGACAAGGGGCCGGGGAGCTGTTTTTT.

This clone was detected a few times. The chain carries TRBV7-9 and TRBJ2-3; TRBD1 matches at 10 bases. The CDR3 consists of 16 residues. The J segment lost 4 bases and the V segment lost 2 bases, leaving 6 bases of the junction unmatched. Per the germline V gene, CDR1 is SEHNR and CDR2 is FQNEAQ (reference sequence). This chain's CDR3 is CASSLWGQGNPDTQYF. The CDR3 DNA reads as TGTGCCAGCAGCTTATGGGGACAGGGGAACCCAGATACGCAGTATTTT.

In its sample, this clone was seen a few times. The chain carries TRBV30 and TRBJ2-7; the D gene is possibly TRBD2 (6 bases). The CDR3 contains 13 residues. The germline gives CDR1 GTSNPN, CDR2 SVGIG (reference sequence). V dropped 0 bases and J dropped 5 bases, with 11 bases sitting between them. The DNA for the CDR3 is TGTGCCTGGAGTGTAGGGTCGGGAGACGAGCAGTACGTC. It encodes CAWSVGSGDEQYV.